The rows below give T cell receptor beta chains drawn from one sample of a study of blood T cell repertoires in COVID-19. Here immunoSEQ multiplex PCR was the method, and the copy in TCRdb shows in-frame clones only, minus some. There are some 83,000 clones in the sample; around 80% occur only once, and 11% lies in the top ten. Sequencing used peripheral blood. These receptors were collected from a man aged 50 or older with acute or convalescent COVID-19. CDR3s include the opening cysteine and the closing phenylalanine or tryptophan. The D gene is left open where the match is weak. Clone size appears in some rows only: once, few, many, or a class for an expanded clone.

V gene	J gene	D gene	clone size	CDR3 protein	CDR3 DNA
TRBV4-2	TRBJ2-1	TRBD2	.	CASSQDSASGVDNEQFF	TGTGCCAGCAGCCAAGACTCCGCTAGCGGGGTAGACAATGAGCAGTTCTTC
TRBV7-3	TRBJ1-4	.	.	CASSSGLGEKLFF	TGTGCCAGCAGCTCTGGTCTCGGGGAAAAACTGTTTTTT
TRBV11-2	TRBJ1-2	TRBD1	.	CASSRGLENYGYTF	TGTGCCAGCTCAAGGGGGCTCGAGAACTATGGCTACACCTTC
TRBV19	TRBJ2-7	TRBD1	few	CASSTGTGEYEQYF	TGTGCCAGTAGTACCGGGACAGGGGAGTACGAGCAGTACTTC
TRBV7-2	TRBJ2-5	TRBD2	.	CASSLLRTGGQETQYF	TGTGCCAGCAGCTTACTAAGGACGGGAGGCCAGGAGACCCAGTACTTC
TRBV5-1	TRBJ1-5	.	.	CASSPGQPNQPQHF	TGCGCCAGCAGCCCTGGACAGCCAAATCAGCCCCAGCATTTT
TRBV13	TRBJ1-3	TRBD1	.	CASSLGGDRLLKGNTIYF	TGTGCCAGCAGCTTAGGCGGGGACAGGCTGCTAAAAGGAAACACCATATATTTT
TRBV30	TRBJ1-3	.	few	CAWGTSSGNTIYF	TGTGCCTGGGGTACGAGCTCTGGAAACACCATATATTTT
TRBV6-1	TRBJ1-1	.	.	CASSEWRGANTEAFF	TGTGCCAGCAGTGAATGGCGGGGCGCGAACACTGAAGCTTTCTTT
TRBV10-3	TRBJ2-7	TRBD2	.	CAISDSGSPYEQYF	TGTGCCATCAGTGATAGCGGGAGTCCCTACGAGCAGTACTTC
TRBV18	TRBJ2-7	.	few	CASSPVGYEQYF	TGTGCCAGCTCACCCGTCGGTTACGAGCAGTACTTC
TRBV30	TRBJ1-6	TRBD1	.	CAWKQQGNSPLHF	TGTGCCTGGAAGCAACAGGGGAATTCACCCCTCCACTTT
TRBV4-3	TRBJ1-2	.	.	CASSQVRAGKGGYTF	TGCGCCAGCAGCCAAGTCCGGGCAGGGAAAGGCGGCTACACCTTC
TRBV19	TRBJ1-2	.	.	CASSPVTLTGSYGYTF	TGTGCCAGTAGTCCAGTGACCCTAACAGGAAGCTATGGCTACACCTTC
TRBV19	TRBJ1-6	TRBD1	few	CASSHRTGGLESYNSPLHF	TGTGCCAGTAGTCACAGGACAGGGGGCTTGGAGTCCTATAATTCACCCCTCCACTTT
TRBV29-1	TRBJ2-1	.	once	CSVGDGGEQFF	TGCAGCGTTGGCGACGGGGGTGAGCAGTTCTTC
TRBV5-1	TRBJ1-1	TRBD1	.	CASSGGRGTNEAFF	TGCGCCAGCAGCGGAGGCAGGGGGACGAATGAAGCTTTCTTT
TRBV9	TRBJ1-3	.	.	CASSPGRAKGNTIYF	TGTGCCAGCAGCCCCGGGAGGGCTAAAGGAAACACCATATATTTT
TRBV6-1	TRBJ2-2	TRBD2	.	CASSEASGGAGELFF	TGTGCCAGCAGTGAAGCTAGCGGGGGGGCCGGGGAGCTGTTTTTT
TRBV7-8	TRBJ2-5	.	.	CASSLAPGQETQYF	TGTGCCAGCAGCTTAGCGCCGGGCCAAGAGACCCAGTACTTC
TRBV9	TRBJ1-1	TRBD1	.	CASSPDRGVGNTEAFF	TGTGCCAGCAGCCCTGACAGGGGAGTCGGGAACACTGAAGCTTTCTTT
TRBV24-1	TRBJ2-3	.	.	CATSDFQGSTDTQYF	TGTGCCACCAGTGATTTCCAGGGGTCCACAGATACGCAGTATTTT